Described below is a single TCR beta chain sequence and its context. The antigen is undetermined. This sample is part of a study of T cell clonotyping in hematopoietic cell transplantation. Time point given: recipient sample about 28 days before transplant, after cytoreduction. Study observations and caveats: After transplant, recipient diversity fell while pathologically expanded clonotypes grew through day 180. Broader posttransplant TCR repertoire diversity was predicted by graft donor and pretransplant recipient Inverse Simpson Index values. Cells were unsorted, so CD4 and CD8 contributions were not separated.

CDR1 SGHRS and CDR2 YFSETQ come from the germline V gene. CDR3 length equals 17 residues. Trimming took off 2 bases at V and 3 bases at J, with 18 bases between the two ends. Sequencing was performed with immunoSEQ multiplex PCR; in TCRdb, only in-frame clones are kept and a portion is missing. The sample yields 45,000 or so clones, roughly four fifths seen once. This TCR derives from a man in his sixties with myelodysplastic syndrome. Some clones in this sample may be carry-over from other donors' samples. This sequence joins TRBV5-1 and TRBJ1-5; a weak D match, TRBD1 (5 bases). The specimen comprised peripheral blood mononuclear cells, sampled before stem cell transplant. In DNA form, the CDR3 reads TGCGCCAGCAGCTTTGCCCCCACCGGGGCCTACAATCAGCCCCAGCATTTT. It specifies CASSFAPTGAYNQPQHF. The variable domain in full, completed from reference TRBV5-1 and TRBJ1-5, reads KAGVTQTPRYLIKTRGQQVTLSCSPISGHRSVSWYQQTPGQGLQFLFEYFSETQRNKGNFPGRFSGRQFSNSRSEMNVSTLELGDSALYLCASSFAPTGAYNQPQHFGDGTRLSIL.